This is a list of T cell receptor beta chains from one sample in a study of blood T cell repertoires in COVID-19. Repertoires were generated with immunoSEQ multiplex PCR, while TCRdb's copy carries only in-frame clones and drops some. This sample carries roughly 250,000 clones, approximately 90% of them seen once, and the ten largest clones take 4%. The sequencing sample was made of peripheral blood. All receptors come from a man between 60 and 70 years old who had recovered from COVID-19. Each CDR3 is given without its conserved first and last residue. Fields, in order: CDR3 length, V gene, J gene, CDR3 protein.

CDR3 length: 12; V gene: TRBV3-1/TRBV3-2; J gene: TRBJ2-1; CDR3 protein: ASSQSETLAHLF
CDR3 length: 12; V gene: TRBV5-4; J gene: TRBJ1-2; CDR3 protein: ASSGGQNNYGYT
CDR3 length: 13; V gene: TRBV18; J gene: TRBJ2-5; CDR3 protein: ASSPKGAGVETQY
CDR3 length: 13; V gene: TRBV5-1; J gene: TRBJ2-1; CDR3 protein: ASSLEAGAYNEQF
CDR3 length: 11; V gene: TRBV12-3/TRBV12-4; J gene: TRBJ1-1; CDR3 protein: ASSYGSNTEAF
CDR3 length: 15; V gene: TRBV4-1; J gene: TRBJ2-2; CDR3 protein: ASSQTGTGDYTGELF
CDR3 length: 13; V gene: TRBV6-4; J gene: TRBJ2-5; CDR3 protein: ASSDGTGGRETQY
CDR3 length: 11; V gene: TRBV6-5; J gene: TRBJ1-2; CDR3 protein: ASRTEKWRGYT
CDR3 length: 13; V gene: TRBV19; J gene: TRBJ2-3; CDR3 protein: ASATSGGAGDTQY
CDR3 length: 13; V gene: TRBV3-1/TRBV3-2; J gene: TRBJ1-3; CDR3 protein: ASSPTGSSGNTIY
CDR3 length: 13; V gene: TRBV7-9; J gene: TRBJ1-3; CDR3 protein: ASSVQGSSGNTIY
CDR3 length: 10; V gene: TRBV30; J gene: TRBJ2-7; CDR3 protein: AWSEGPYEQY
CDR3 length: 13; V gene: TRBV2; J gene: TRBJ1-1; CDR3 protein: ARSEPGTGNTEAF
CDR3 length: 13; V gene: TRBV7-3; J gene: TRBJ2-2; CDR3 protein: ASSSGTSNTGELF
CDR3 length: 13; V gene: TRBV7-2; J gene: TRBJ1-4; CDR3 protein: ASSLGGDQREKLF
CDR3 length: 15; V gene: TRBV11-2; J gene: TRBJ1-1; CDR3 protein: ASSSSITGTKNTEAF
CDR3 length: 14; V gene: TRBV5-1; J gene: TRBJ1-2; CDR3 protein: ASSADRDEALRGYT
CDR3 length: 14; V gene: TRBV6-5; J gene: TRBJ1-5; CDR3 protein: ASSYGRGSGNQPQH
CDR3 length: 9; V gene: TRBV10-2; J gene: TRBJ2-2; CDR3 protein: ASRAWGELF
CDR3 length: 13; V gene: TRBV2; J gene: TRBJ2-7; CDR3 protein: ASSERGTGWYEQY
CDR3 length: 11; V gene: TRBV27; J gene: TRBJ1-2; CDR3 protein: ASSQQGVDGYT
CDR3 length: 13; V gene: TRBV6-5; J gene: TRBJ2-1; CDR3 protein: ASSRAGAPYNEQF
CDR3 length: 10; V gene: TRBV2; J gene: TRBJ1-1; CDR3 protein: ASSEAGTTAF
CDR3 length: 12; V gene: TRBV6-4; J gene: TRBJ1-1; CDR3 protein: ASSLQATNTEAF
CDR3 length: 16; V gene: TRBV11-2; J gene: TRBJ1-4; CDR3 protein: ASSLVLSFRTPNEKLF
CDR3 length: 12; V gene: TRBV6-5; J gene: TRBJ1-1; CDR3 protein: ASSDRQGMGEAF
CDR3 length: 12; V gene: TRBV19; J gene: TRBJ2-7; CDR3 protein: ASSPSGGYYEQY
CDR3 length: 12; V gene: TRBV19; J gene: TRBJ2-7; CDR3 protein: ASSRTGSSYEQY
CDR3 length: 13; V gene: TRBV11-1; J gene: TRBJ2-5; CDR3 protein: ASSLVGQGLETQY
CDR3 length: 13; V gene: TRBV25-1; J gene: TRBJ2-1; CDR3 protein: ASLPAGGIYNEQF
CDR3 length: 11; V gene: TRBV9; J gene: TRBJ1-1; CDR3 protein: ASSEGADGEAF
CDR3 length: 15; V gene: TRBV19; J gene: TRBJ2-1; CDR3 protein: ASSSPGQGGLYNEQF
CDR3 length: 12; V gene: TRBV3-1/TRBV3-2; J gene: TRBJ2-6; CDR3 protein: ASSHRTGANVLT
CDR3 length: 11; V gene: TRBV27; J gene: TRBJ1-5; CDR3 protein: ASSLSGVQPQH
CDR3 length: 12; V gene: TRBV15; J gene: TRBJ1-1; CDR3 protein: ATSSGRGDTEAF
CDR3 length: 12; V gene: TRBV19; J gene: TRBJ1-2; CDR3 protein: ASKGRGPNYGYT
CDR3 length: 12; V gene: TRBV6-2/TRBV6-3; J gene: TRBJ2-2; CDR3 protein: ASSRRTGTGELF
CDR3 length: 14; V gene: TRBV6-5; J gene: TRBJ1-1; CDR3 protein: ASSYTAPRIGTEAF
CDR3 length: 14; V gene: TRBV27; J gene: TRBJ2-2; CDR3 protein: ASSVQQIPVTGELL
CDR3 length: 14; V gene: TRBV7-3; J gene: TRBJ2-3; CDR3 protein: ASSPAGTGSLDTQY
CDR3 length: 13; V gene: TRBV5-1; J gene: TRBJ2-7; CDR3 protein: ASRLDGLISYEQY
CDR3 length: 13; V gene: TRBV18; J gene: TRBJ1-1; CDR3 protein: ASSPGRGRDTEAF
CDR3 length: 11; V gene: TRBV9; J gene: TRBJ2-2; CDR3 protein: ASSATSAGELF
CDR3 length: 12; V gene: TRBV20-1; J gene: TRBJ1-2; CDR3 protein: SASPPTSVNGYT
CDR3 length: 12; V gene: TRBV15; J gene: TRBJ2-7; CDR3 protein: ATSRDRTAYEQY
CDR3 length: 13; V gene: TRBV5-1; J gene: TRBJ2-3; CDR3 protein: ASSLGGGGTDTQY
CDR3 length: 13; V gene: TRBV4-2; J gene: TRBJ1-1; CDR3 protein: ASSPTETGVVEAF
CDR3 length: 10; V gene: TRBV6-6; J gene: TRBJ2-7; CDR3 protein: ASSQDSYEQY
CDR3 length: 12; V gene: TRBV13; J gene: TRBJ1-6; CDR3 protein: ASSGRDWGSPLH
CDR3 length: 12; V gene: TRBV24-1; J gene: TRBJ2-1; CDR3 protein: ATSPAGVYNEQF